Below, 23 T cell receptor beta chains from the same sample are listed, as sequenced in a study of blood T cell repertoires in COVID-19. Clones were sequenced by immunoSEQ multiplex PCR, and TCRdb holds only the in-frame ones, with some missing. The sample lists about 140,000 clones, approximately 86% occurring once. The material sequenced was peripheral blood. All receptors derive from a woman aged 55-70 years with acute or convalescent COVID-19.

The V gene is TRBV30, the J gene TRBJ1-2, with D possibly TRBD1 on 5 matching bases. The V gene's germline CDR1 is GTSNPN and CDR2 SVGIG (reference sequence). This CDR3 is 13 amino acids long. Trimming removed 1 base at V and 7 bases at J, with 13 bases between. The CDR3 DNA reads as TGTGCCTGGAGTGCCCGCGGGGGGTTTGGCTACACCTTC. Translating it yields CAWSARGGFGYTF.

V usage is TRBV25-1 and J usage is TRBJ2-2, with a tentative D call TRBD1 (6 bases). Between the trimmed V and J ends, which lost 0 bases and 6 bases, there was a span of 8 bases. This CDR3 has 14 amino acids. Germline V gene lookup returns CDR1 MGHDK and CDR2 SYGVNS. CDR3 DNA: TGTGCCAGCAGTGAATATAGGGGGTCCGGGGAGCTGTTTTTT. It codes for CASSEYRGSGELFF.

The J gene is TRBJ1-2, the V gene TRBV10-1; TRBD1 aligns across 11 bases. CDR1 WNHNN and CDR2 SYGVQD come from the germline V gene (reference sequence). V shed 6 bases, J shed 8 bases, and the junction held 5 bases outside the gene matches. CDR3 length: 13 amino acids. Written as DNA, the CDR3 is TGCGCCAGCAGCCGGGACAGGGGGAGCGGCTACACCTTC. Amino acids: CASSRDRGSGYTF.

The gene calls are TRBV7-2 and TRBJ1-2; D not certain. CDR3 length: 15 amino acids. Per the germline V gene, CDR1 is SGHTA and CDR2 is FQGNSA. Trimming took 7 bases from V and 2 from J, leaving 17 bases between them. The CDR3 coding sequence is TGTGCCAGCAACATGAACCCCGGAGGGAACTATGGCTACACCTTC. It codes for CASNMNPGGNYGYTF.

For this clone: In the same sample, other DNA sequences code for this CDR3. V usage is TRBV10-3 and J usage is TRBJ1-1; no clear D gene. The length of the CDR3 is 13 residues. Germline V gene sequence: CDR1 ENHRY, CDR2 SYGVKD. Deletions cut 2 bases from V and 3 bases from J, with 7 bases between. CDR3 residues: CAISERGDTEAFF. Written as DNA, the CDR3 is TGTGCCATCAGTGAGCGCGGGGACACTGAAGCTTTCTTT.

The rearrangement links TRBV7-8 to TRBJ1-1, with 8 bases matching TRBD1. From germline, CDR1 is SGHVS and CDR2 FQNEAQ. The V segment lost 1 base and the J segment 6 bases; nucleotides outside the gene matches: 4. CDR3 length: 14 residues. The CDR3 here is CASSLGTGLSEAFF. The CDR3 coding sequence is TGTGCCAGCAGCTTAGGGACAGGGCTGTCTGAAGCTTTCTTT.

This clone showed up just once. The V call is TRBV30, the J call TRBJ1-5; D is possibly TRBD1 (6 bases). The CDR3 totals 13 residues. Germline V lookup: CDR1 GTSNPN, CDR2 SVGIG (reference sequence). V lost 3 bases and J lost 6, with 12 bases in between. The CDR3 DNA reads TGTGCCTGGAGCCCACAGGGACCTCAGCCCCAGCATTTT. Protein product: CAWSPQGPQPQHF. The entire variable domain, with the rest obtained from reference TRBV30 and TRBJ1-5, is as follows: SQTIHQWPATLVQPVGSPLSLECTVEGTSNPNLYWYRQAAGRGLQLLFYSVGIGQISSEVPQNLSASRPQDRQFILSSKKLLLSDSGFYLCAWSPQGPQPQHFGDGTRLSIL.

V usage is TRBV6-2 or TRBV6-3 and J usage is TRBJ2-2, with D tentatively TRBD2 (6 bases). Germline V gene data show CDR1 as MNHEY and CDR2 as SVGEGT. The CDR3 loop spans 18 amino acids. V lost 2 bases and J 0 bases, leaving 16 bases between the germline ends. CDR3 DNA: TGTGCCAGCAGTTACGGGTGGAACCGGGGGACGAACACCGGGGAGCTGTTTTTT. It is translated as CASSYGWNRGTNTGELFF.

The chain is built from TRBV27 and TRBJ1-1, with TRBD1 as a possible D gene (6 bases). The CDR3 has 14 amino acids. The germline gives CDR1 MNHEY, CDR2 SMNVEV (reference sequence). V was cut by 3 bases and J by 11 bases, with 19 bases left in between. The CDR3 nucleotides are TGTGCCAGCAGTTTTACAGGGTTCTTGCCAGGGGCTTTCTTT. Its translation: CASSFTGFLPGAFF.

This chain links TRBV25-1 with TRBJ2-7; D is uncertain. Germline V lookup: CDR1 MGHDK, CDR2 SYGVNS. Trimming stripped 3 bases from V and 2 bases from J, with 8 bases between. The CDR3 has 13 residues. Here the CDR3 reads CASSDHKTYEQYF. CDR3 nucleotide sequence: TGTGCCAGCAGTGACCACAAGACCTACGAGCAGTACTTC.

CDR3 nucleotides: TGTGCCAGCTCACCTCCCCGACTAGCGGGGGGACTCCGGGGAGGCAATGAGCAGTTCTTC. Protein product: CASSPPRLAGGLRGGNEQFF. The V gene is TRBV18, the J gene TRBJ2-1, with TRBD2 matching over 13 bases. There are 20 residues in the CDR3. CDR1 and CDR2 (germline): KGHSH, LQKENI. V gave up 3 bases and J gave up 6 bases; unmatched junction bases: 17.

The rearrangement joins TRBV14 to TRBJ2-3, with 8 bases identical to TRBD2. This CDR3 comprises 19 residues. Germline V gene sequence: CDR1 SGHDN, CDR2 FVKESK. After removal of 4 bases from V and 4 bases from J, the junction contained 19 bases not matched to a gene. The CDR3: CASSRLPSAGGRSADTQYF. The CDR3 DNA reads TGTGCCAGCAGCCGCCTCCCAAGCGCGGGGGGCAGATCGGCAGATACGCAGTATTTT.

The CDR3 nucleotides read TGTGCCAGCAGCCGAAGGGTTTGGGACAGGGGCCCTCGGGAGCAGTTCTTC. Protein sequence: CASSRRVWDRGPREQFF. The J gene is TRBJ2-1, the V gene TRBV5-6, with 10 nucleotides matching TRBD1. The CDR3 contains 17 residues. Germline CDR1 and CDR2: SGHDT and YYEEEE. Trimming at V came to 4 bases and at J to 10 bases, leaving 17 bases not matched to a gene.

The rearrangement joins TRBV7-6 to TRBJ2-3; D possibly corresponds to TRBD2 (6 bases). CDR3 size: 15 residues. Trimming removed 5 bases at V and 3 bases at J, with 15 bases between. Germline CDR1 is SGHVS and CDR2 is FNYEAQ. CDR3 DNA: TGTGCCAGCAGCCCCTCGGGGGTTAGGACAGATACGCAGTATTTT. It encodes CASSPSGVRTDTQYF.

The chain recombines TRBV9 with TRBJ1-1; tentatively, D is TRBD1 (6 bases). Germline V gives CDR1 SGDLS, CDR2 YYNGEE. CDR3 size: 14 residues. The V and J ends lost 0 bases and 6 bases respectively, with 12 bases between them. CDR3 loop: CASSVGGGSAEAFF. CDR3 bases: TGTGCCAGCAGCGTAGGAGGGGGTAGCGCTGAAGCTTTCTTT.

This sequence joins TRBV7-9 and TRBJ1-4; TRBD1 matches at 10 bases. The V gene's germline CDR1 is SEHNR and CDR2 FQNEAQ (reference sequence). The length of the CDR3 is 15 residues. The ends lost 6 bases at V and 8 bases at J; junction bases unmatched: 9. In DNA form, the CDR3 reads TGTGCCAGCAGTTTGACAGGGGGCTGGCAAGAAAAACTGTTTTTT. Translated: CASSLTGGWQEKLFF.

The gene calls are TRBV6-5 and TRBJ1-2; TRBD1 might be the D (6 bases). V gave up 3 bases and J gave up 2 bases, with 13 bases separating them. Germline lookup yields CDR1 MNHEY and CDR2 SVGAGI. This CDR3 has 15 amino acids. CDR3 bases: TGTGCCAGCAGTTATGCTGGGGGCGGGAACTATGGCTACACCTTC. Translating gives CASSYAGGGNYGYTF.

The chain employs TRBV6-5 and TRBJ1-5; the D gene is possibly TRBD1 (6 bases). The CDR3 extends over 14 amino acids. Trimming took off 7 bases at V and 4 bases at J, with 14 bases between the two ends. The germline V gene has CDR1 MNHEY and CDR2 SVGAGI. The CDR3 DNA sequence: TGTGCCAGCATTGCAGGGGATCGGAATCAGCCCCAGCATTTT. This gives the protein CASIAGDRNQPQHF.

J is TRBJ2-7 and V is TRBV19, with D maybe TRBD2 (7 bases). The germline gives CDR1 LNHDA, CDR2 SQIVND (reference sequence). Trimming shortened V by 2 bases and J by 2 bases, and 13 bases separated the two germline ends. The CDR3 length is 15 residues. This chain's CDR3 is CASSIRRGPTYEQYF. Here the CDR3 DNA reads TGTGCCAGTAGTATAAGGCGGGGGCCTACCTACGAGCAGTACTTC.

This clone has only one observation. The chain joins TRBV6-6 to TRBJ1-3; 9 nucleotides match TRBD1. Looked up from germline, CDR1 is MNHNY and CDR2 is SVGAGI (reference sequence). Unmatched junction bases numbered 7, after V lost 2 bases and J lost 8 bases. The CDR3 length is 15 residues. Here the CDR3 DNA reads TGTGCCAGCAGTTACCTGGGACAGGGAGCGGACACCATATATTTT. Its protein product is CASSYLGQGADTIYF.

The V call is TRBV7-8, the J call TRBJ1-5, with 7 bases matching TRBD1. CDR3 length: 14 amino acids. Looked up from germline, CDR1 is SGHVS and CDR2 is FQNEAQ. The junction had 6 bases not matched to a gene; V was cut back by 5 bases and J by 5 bases. CDR3 DNA: TGTGCCAGCAGCGTATATGACAGGGATCAGCCCCAGCATTTT. Encoded protein: CASSVYDRDQPQHF.

This clone was seen once. The V and J genes are TRBV5-1 and TRBJ2-2; D uncertain. Germline loops: CDR1 SGHRS, CDR2 YFSETQ. This CDR3 is built from 14 residues. Deletions cut 3 bases from V and 2 bases from J, with 8 bases between. The DNA of the CDR3 is TGCGCCAGCAGCTCGAGTAGTAACACCGGGGAGCTGTTTTTT. Its translation: CASSSSSNTGELFF.

The chain has TRBV5-7 and TRBJ1-1; 7 bases line up with TRBD1. TRBV5-7 is sorted into the ORF group, with uncertain function. The V segment lost 3 bases and the J segment 0 bases; nucleotides outside the gene matches: 5. This CDR3 contains 15 residues. CDR3 protein: CASSWFGTVNTEAFF. CDR3 sequence (DNA): TGTGCCAGCAGCTGGTTCGGGACAGTGAACACTGAAGCTTTCTTT.